Detailed here is one T cell receptor (beta chain). Its antigen is not known. The data were taken from a study of T cell responses to AZD1222 COVID-19 vaccine. Study-wide background: Analysis merged second doses at about 4 or about 12 weeks.

The repertoire was sequenced with immunoSEQ multiplex PCR; TCRdb's copy has only in-frame clones and lacks some. The sample gives 130,000 to 150,000 clones, about 91% of which show up once; over 12% is in the top ten. Study-wide results and limits: Baseline seropositivity characterized only a handful of AZD1222 recipients.

CDR1 is SGDLS and CDR2 is YYNGEE in the germline V gene. V was clipped by 0 bases and J by 0 bases, with 4 bases between them. The CDR3 has 13 residues. The chain has TRBV9 and TRBJ2-7; D gene uncertain. Material: peripheral blood, obtained on day 0 of AZD1222 vaccination. This TCR came from an adult in good health. The CDR3 here is CASSVDGSYEQYF. The CDR3 DNA follows: TGTGCCAGCAGCGTAGACGGCTCCTACGAGCAGTACTTC.